This TCR beta chain was observed in a study of blood T cell repertoires in COVID-19. Study details: Samples representing acute and convalescent COVID-19 were sourced from the United States, Italy and Spain.

The participants were between roughly 18 and 89 years old and came from about two dozen US areas. The data were produced by immunoSEQ multiplex PCR, yet TCRdb's version contains in-frame clones alone and is incomplete. The sample has some 250,000 clones; approximately 85% are singletons. This clone has a single count. The CDR3 loop spans 13 amino acids. Germline CDR1 and CDR2: SQVTM and ANQGSEA. The junction had 11 bases not matched to a gene; V was cut back by 5 bases and J by 7 bases. Sequencing was done on a sample of PBMCs or T cells enriched from blood (not recorded which). V usage is TRBV29-1 and J usage is TRBJ2-7; 7 bases are a match to TRBD1. The clonotype originates from a woman aged 50 to 60 who had recovered from COVID-19. This chain's CDR3 is CSVIPGQPMEQYF. In nucleotides, the CDR3 is TGCAGCGTTATCCCGGGACAGCCTATGGAGCAGTACTTC.